This T cell receptor beta chain derives from a study of T cell responses to AZD1222 COVID-19 vaccine. Measured with immunoSEQ multiplex PCR; TCRdb has only the in-frame clones, and not every one. The table lists 90,000 to 100,000 clones, about 81% of them singletons. The CDR3 is 15 amino acids. CDR1 is SNHLY and CDR2 is FYNNEI in the germline V gene. Trimming cost V 2 bases and J 1 base, with 11 bases left between them. About this clone itself: Antigen: not known.

Study outcomes and limitations: It was only a handful of AZD1222 recipients who were seropositive at baseline. Sampling that yielded the repertoires occurred only after the peak T cell response.

V gene TRBV2 combines with J gene TRBJ1-1; D is ambiguous. Source: peripheral blood, taken 28 days after the second AZD1222 dose. This receptor was taken from an adult who received the AZD1222 COVID-19 vaccine. CDR3 residues: CASSERIRGNTEAFF. CDR3 DNA: TGTGCCAGCAGTGAAAGAATCCGGGGGAACACTGAAGCTTTCTTT.